This T cell receptor (beta chain) was observed in a study of blood T cell repertoires in COVID-19. The protocol was immunoSEQ multiplex PCR, while the TCRdb copy is restricted to in-frame clones and leaves out a portion. Here the sample spans roughly 380,000 clones, 87% being singletons. CDR3 size: 15 residues. J was trimmed by 5 bases and V by 0 bases; bases with no gene match: 5. Germline V gene data show CDR1 as SGDLS and CDR2 as YYNGEE. The specimen sequenced was PBMCs or T cells enriched from blood (not recorded which). The sequence was obtained from a young man who had recovered from COVID-19. The rearrangement joins TRBV9 to TRBJ2-3; TRBD2 matches at 8 bases. CDR3 coding DNA: TGTGCCAGCAGCGTAGCGGGGGGGCCTATAGATACGCAGTATTTT. It is translated as CASSVAGGPIDTQYF.